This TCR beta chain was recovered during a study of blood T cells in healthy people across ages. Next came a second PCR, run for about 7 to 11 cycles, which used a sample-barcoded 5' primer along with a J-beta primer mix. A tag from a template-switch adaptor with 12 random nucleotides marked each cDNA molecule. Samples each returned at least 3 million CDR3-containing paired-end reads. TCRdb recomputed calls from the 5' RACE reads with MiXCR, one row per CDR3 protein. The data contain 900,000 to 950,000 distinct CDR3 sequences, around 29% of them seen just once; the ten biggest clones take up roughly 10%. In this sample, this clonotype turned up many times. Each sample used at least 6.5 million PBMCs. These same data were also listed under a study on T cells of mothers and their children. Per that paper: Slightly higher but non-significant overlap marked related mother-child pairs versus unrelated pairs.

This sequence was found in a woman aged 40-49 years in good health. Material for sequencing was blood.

The CDR3 nucleotides are TGTGCCAGCAGCAGCCTGACAGCCTACGAGCAGTACTTC. This codes for CASSSLTAYEQYF. The rearrangement uses TRBV7-3 and TRBJ2-7, with a possible D match to TRBD1 (5 bases). The CDR3 is 13 residues long. The V end was cut by 5 bases, the J end by 2 bases, with 10 bases between. Germline V gene sequence: CDR1 SGHTA, CDR2 FQGTGA.